The subject of this entry is one T cell receptor (beta chain). What it binds is unknown. This sample was included in a study of graft-versus-host responses after intestinal transplantation. Germline CDR1 and CDR2: SGHVS and FQNEAQ. The CDR3 sequence is 15 residues long. V lost 1 base, J lost 0 bases, and 9 bases lay in between. This table comes from immunoSEQ multiplex PCR, and its TCRdb copy is limited to in-frame clones, with some not included. In the table there are under 45,000 clones, roughly 89% of which are singletons. Study-level points and caveats: Recipient marrow harbored GvH clones, some of which surfaced first in ileum or blood.

The starting material was PBMCs, obtained just under 270 days after transplant. The TCR comes from a human patient who received an intestinal transplant, so some T cells may come from the graft donor. The chain combines TRBV7-8 with TRBJ1-1; D might be TRBD1 (5 bases). The CDR3 nucleotides read TGTGCCAGCAGCTTAGAGACAGACATGAACACTGAAGCTTTCTTT. It codes for CASSLETDMNTEAFF.